One sample yielded the 23 T cell receptor beta chains listed below, sequenced in a study of T cell changes during pregnancy in multiple sclerosis. Assay: immunoSEQ multiplex PCR; the TCRdb copy retains only in-frame clones and omits some. The sample has 90,000 to 120,000 clones, more than 90% seen once. Sequencing was performed on peripheral blood, taken in the second trimester of pregnancy. These receptors came from a female donor with multiple sclerosis, enrolled in a pregnancy study.

Details on this clone: The sample contains more than one DNA sequence encoding this CDR3. This rearrangement joins TRBV7-9 to TRBJ2-7; 7 bases agree with TRBD1. From germline, CDR1 is SEHNR and CDR2 FQNEAQ (reference sequence). With 5 bases clipped from V and 3 bases from J, the junction kept 4 bases outside the gene matches. This CDR3 spans 13 amino acids. The CDR3 region has the DNA TGTGCCAGCAGCCGGGACAGAGGCTACGAGCAGTACTTC. Amino acids: CASSRDRGYEQYF.

This chain connects TRBV6-1 to TRBJ2-5; 8 bases match TRBD1. The CDR3 covers 14 residues. The germline V gene encodes CDR1 MNHNS and CDR2 SASEGT. The V gene end was trimmed by 4 bases and the J gene end by 7 bases; junction bases not matched to a gene: 8. The CDR3 spells CASSARPGTGTQYF. The CDR3 bases are TGTGCCAGCAGTGCCCGTCCCGGGACAGGGACCCAGTACTTC.

The chain is built from TRBV6-1 and TRBJ1-2; the D is unclear. Trimming removed 7 bases at V and 8 bases at J, with 20 bases between. The germline CDR1 and CDR2 sequences are MNHNS and SASEGT. This CDR3 is 14 amino acids long. The CDR3 region is CASIESLNREGYTF. CDR3 sequence (DNA): TGTGCCAGCATAGAAAGCCTAAACCGGGAGGGCTACACCTTC.

The chain combines TRBV7-2 with TRBJ2-3; 9 bases agree with TRBD1. Per germline, CDR1 SGHTA and CDR2 FQGNSA. The CDR3 length is 15 residues. The trim removed 5 bases at V and 2 bases at J, leaving 5 bases unmatched. As DNA, the CDR3 is TGTGCCAGCAGCCGGGGACAGGGAAACACAGATACGCAGTATTTT. It yields the protein CASSRGQGNTDTQYF.

J is TRBJ2-3 and V is TRBV11-2; 10 nucleotides line up with TRBD2. This CDR3 has 18 residues. The germline V gene encodes CDR1 SGHAT and CDR2 FQNNGV. V lost 3 bases, J lost 2 bases, and 11 bases stayed unmatched. The DNA for the CDR3 is TGTGCCAGCAGCTTTCCGAAACGGCTAGCGGGGGTCACAGATACGCAGTATTTT. Amino acids: CASSFPKRLAGVTDTQYF.

This sequence joins TRBV4-2 and TRBJ2-3; possible D gene TRBD2, 6 bases. Germline loops: CDR1 LGHNA, CDR2 YNFKEQ. The CDR3 is made up of 17 amino acids. The V and J ends lost 0 bases and 0 bases respectively, with 13 bases between them. CDR3 protein: CASSQDSLAGSTDTQYF. CDR3 bases: TGTGCCAGCAGCCAAGATAGTTTGGCGGGAAGCACAGATACGCAGTATTTT.

The genes are TRBV5-5 and TRBJ2-6; the match to TRBD1 covers 7 bases. Germline V gene data show CDR1 as SGHKS and CDR2 as YYEKEE (reference sequence). The CDR3 contains 15 residues. After removal of 1 base from V and 3 bases from J, the junction contained 1 base not matched to a gene. The CDR3 spells CASSLTGVGANVLTF. CDR3 in DNA: TGTGCCAGCAGCTTGACAGGGGTTGGGGCCAACGTCCTGACTTTC.

The CDR3 region is CASSLGRGPDEQFF. The CDR3 bases are TGTGCCAGCAGCTTAGGGAGGGGGCCGGATGAGCAGTTCTTC. The chain employs TRBV11-2 and TRBJ2-1, with a weak D call TRBD1 (7 bases). Per germline, CDR1 SGHAT and CDR2 FQNNGV. The length of the CDR3 is 14 residues. Trimming removed 1 base from V and 8 bases from J, with 12 bases in between. The complete variable domain, with remaining parts taken from reference TRBV11-2 and TRBJ2-1, reads EAGVAQSPRYKIIEKRQSVAFWCNPISGHATLYWYQQILGQGPKLLIQFQNNGVVDDSQLPKDRFSAERLKGVDSTLKIQPAKLEDSAVYLCASSLGRGPDEQFFGPGTRLTVL.

The CDR3 region is CASREDRVAKNIQYF. CDR3 nucleotide sequence: TGTGCCAGCAGGGAGGACAGGGTAGCCAAAAACATTCAGTACTTC. J is TRBJ2-4 and V is TRBV6-1, with 8 bases that match TRBD1. The J segment lost 0 bases and the V segment lost 6 bases, leaving 4 bases of the junction unmatched. Germline CDR1 reads MNHNS; CDR2 reads SASEGT. The CDR3 extends over 15 amino acids.

The rearrangement uses TRBV21-1 and TRBJ2-3; TRBD1, as called in the table, went unchecked against the DNA. TRBV21-1 is flagged as a pseudogene. CDR3 length: 16 residues. This CDR3 is CASSKDFRGGTDTQYF. CDR3 sequence (DNA): TGTGCCAGCAGCAAGGACTTCAGGGGAGGCACAGATACGCAGTATTTT.

This clone was observed a single time. This chain links TRBV5-1 with TRBJ2-2, with 8 bases fitting TRBD2. From germline, CDR1 is SGHRS and CDR2 YFSETQ. Trimming took 5 bases from V and 7 from J; bases not matched to a gene: 10. The CDR3 has 15 amino acids. The DNA of the CDR3 is TGCGCCAGCAGAGCTGGAAGCGGGGGAGGCGGGGAGCTGTTTTTT. Translating it yields CASRAGSGGGGELFF.

The chain joins TRBV9 to TRBJ1-5, with a tentative D call TRBD1 (6 bases). The CDR3 contains 14 residues. CDR1 and CDR2 from the germline V gene are SGDLS and YYNGEE. V was pared by 3 bases and J by 0 bases, with 7 bases between. For the CDR3, the DNA is TGTGCCAGCAGCGAGGACAGTAGCAATCAGCCCCAGCATTTT. Its protein is CASSEDSSNQPQHF.

Remarks on this clone: Different DNA sequences within this sample yield the same CDR3. The chain has TRBV10-3 and TRBJ1-2; D not certain. This CDR3 has 14 amino acids. Germline CDR1 reads ENHRY; CDR2 reads SYGVKD. Trimming cost V 0 bases and J 2 bases, with 7 bases left between them. CDR3 sequence: CAISESAGNYGYTF. DNA for the CDR3: TGTGCCATCAGTGAGTCCGCGGGAAACTATGGCTACACCTTC.

J is TRBJ1-1 and V is TRBV28; D remains unclear. CDR3 length equals 12 residues. Germline CDR1 and CDR2: MDHEN and SYDVKM. The V and J ends lost 6 bases and 0 bases respectively, with 5 bases between them. CDR3 sequence: CASRSVNTEAFF. The CDR3 DNA sequence: TGTGCCAGCAGGTCCGTGAACACTGAAGCTTTCTTT.

This clone has only one observation. The V and J genes are TRBV5-6 and TRBJ1-1; TRBD1 matches at 8 bases. The CDR3 consists of 15 residues. Per the germline V gene, CDR1 is SGHDT and CDR2 is YYEEEE. V trimming: 3 bases; J trimming: 7 bases; junction bases outside the gene matches: 11. The DNA of the CDR3 is TGTGCCAGCAGCTCGGGCTGGGACAGGTTTAATGAAGCTTTCTTT. The encoded protein is CASSSGWDRFNEAFF.

This chain links TRBV6-1 with TRBJ1-5, with 9 bases fitting TRBD1. V gave up 3 bases and J gave up 16 bases; unmatched junction bases: 7. Germline values: CDR1 MNHNS, CDR2 SASEGT. The CDR3 runs 12 residues. As DNA, the CDR3 is TGTGCCAGCAGTGATACCCGGGACAGGGAACATTTT. Protein: CASSDTRDREHF.

The chain employs TRBV4-1 and TRBJ2-3; D is unresolved. Germline loops: CDR1 MGHRA, CDR2 YSYEKL. The CDR3 is made up of 14 amino acids. The V end was cut by 1 base, the J end by 1 base, with 6 bases between. CDR3 bases: TGCGCCAGCAGCCAAGCGGCGGGCACAGATACGCAGTATTTT. This sequence encodes CASSQAAGTDTQYF.

V gene TRBV5-1 combines with J gene TRBJ2-5, with 9 positions matching TRBD1. The V and J ends lost 3 bases and 4 bases, in that order; junction bases with no gene match: 7. This CDR3 is built from 15 residues. Per germline, CDR1 SGHRS and CDR2 YFSETQ. CDR3 coding DNA: TGCGCCAGCAGCTACAGGGGGCCGACACTAGAGACCCAGTACTTC. As protein: CASSYRGPTLETQYF. Filled out from reference TRBV5-1 and TRBJ2-5, the complete variable domain reads KAGVTQTPRYLIKTRGQQVTLSCSPISGHRSVSWYQQTPGQGLQFLFEYFSETQRNKGNFPGRFSGRQFSNSRSEMNVSTLELGDSALYLCASSYRGPTLETQYFGPGTRLLVL.

The V call is TRBV6-4, the J call TRBJ1-1; possible D gene TRBD1, 5 bases. There are 14 residues in the CDR3. Trimming shortened V by 5 bases and J by 1 base, and 11 bases separated the two germline ends. Germline CDR1 is MRHNA and CDR2 is SNTAGT. The CDR3 DNA reads as TGTGCCAGCAGTCGGGACTCGAGGAACACTGAAGCTTTCTTT. Residues: CASSRDSRNTEAFF.

This clone was seen once. V and J are TRBV27 and TRBJ2-7; 9 bases match TRBD1. Germline values: CDR1 MNHEY, CDR2 SMNVEV (reference sequence). The junction had 5 bases not matched to a gene; V was cut back by 6 bases and J by 5 bases. This CDR3 has 13 residues. The DNA of the CDR3 is TGTGCCAGCAGCGGGGACAGGGATCACGAGCAGTACTTC. Amino acid sequence: CASSGDRDHEQYF.

The count of this clone is one. The chain links TRBV9 to TRBJ1-1; tentative D call: TRBD1 (6 bases). Trimming pared 5 bases from V and 3 bases from J, leaving 14 bases between. This CDR3 contains 14 residues. Germline CDR1 is SGDLS and CDR2 is YYNGEE. Here the CDR3 reads CASSAEGVDTEAFF. The CDR3 DNA follows: TGTGCCAGCAGTGCAGAGGGGGTTGACACTGAAGCTTTCTTT.

The chain is built from TRBV9 and TRBJ2-7, with 7 positions matching TRBD1. V lost 3 bases and J lost 2; bases outside the gene matches: 5. The CDR3 has 14 residues. Germline V gene data show CDR1 as SGDLS and CDR2 as YYNGEE. CDR3 DNA sequence: TGTGCCAGCAGCGCGAGGGACAGCCCCTACGAGCAGTACTTC. It codes for CASSARDSPYEQYF.

This chain uses TRBV4-2 with TRBJ2-3, with 10 bases matching TRBD2. Unmatched junction bases numbered 4, after V lost 0 bases and J lost 1 base. Germline V gene lookup returns CDR1 LGHNA and CDR2 YNFKEQ. CDR3 length: 17 residues. The CDR3 DNA follows: TGTGCCAGCAGCCAAGATAGTCTAGCGGGGGGCACAGATACGCAGTATTTT. It encodes CASSQDSLAGGTDTQYF.